This TCR beta chain was obtained from a study of naive and memory T cell subsets. Note on this clonotype: The antigen remains unidentified.

After the first PCR, alpha and beta chain libraries were processed separately. An equimolar mix of two oligonucleotides served as the beta constant-region primer for TRBC1 and TRBC2. TCRdb fed the UMI-ligation and nested PCR reads into MiXCR, producing one record per CDR3 protein. The sample holds tens of thousands of distinct CDR3 sequences, over 10% seen once. Notes on the study in general: RNA-based TCR counts may shift with T cell activation and differentiation.

This CDR3 is 16 amino acids long. V shed 0 bases and J shed 1 base, with 9 bases lying between them. Per germline, CDR1 SGHTA and CDR2 FQGNSA. The specimen sequenced was central memory CD4+ T cells from blood. The chain links TRBV7-2 to TRBJ1-4, with unresolved D. This clonotype was sampled from a human donor in good health. The CDR3: CASSLAARITNEKLFF. DNA for the CDR3: TGTGCCAGCAGCTTAGCCGCACGGATAACTAATGAAAAACTGTTTTTT.